Listed here are 10 T cell receptor beta chains from one sample, sequenced in a study of T cell clonotyping in hematopoietic cell transplantation. TCRdb keeps only in-frame clones here, not all; method: immunoSEQ multiplex PCR. This table holds approximately 8,800 clones, approximately 84% found once. Sample: PBMCs, taken at the time of graft-versus-host disease after allogeneic stem cell transplant. These receptor sequences come from a male patient between 60 and 69 years old who had an allogeneic stem cell transplant from an unrelated donor, so the T cells may come from the graft donor. Some clones in this sample may be carry-over from other donors' samples.

The chain uses TRBV11-2 and TRBJ1-5; the D gene is possibly TRBD1 (5 bases). Trimming removed 0 bases from V and 4 bases from J, with 10 bases in between. This CDR3 has 15 amino acids. Germline CDR1 and CDR2: SGHAT and FQNNGV. In DNA form, the CDR3 reads TGTGCCAGCAGCTTAGATGGGGGGTGGAATCAGCCCCAGCATTTT. This codes for CASSLDGGWNQPQHF.

This rearrangement joins TRBV6-5 to TRBJ1-1; TRBD1 matches at 8 bases. CDR3 size: 14 residues. Germline V gene sequence: CDR1 MNHEY, CDR2 SVGAGI. V lost 3 bases and J lost 5; bases outside the gene matches: 5. The CDR3: CASSYLTGGTEAFF. The CDR3 DNA reads as TGTGCCAGCAGTTATTTAACAGGGGGGACTGAAGCTTTCTTT.

This clone has just a few counts. The chain couples TRBV19 to TRBJ1-5, with TRBD1 matching over 7 bases. The CDR3 has 13 amino acids. The trim removed 5 bases at V and 7 bases at J, leaving 5 bases unmatched. The germline V gene encodes CDR1 LNHDA and CDR2 SQIVND (reference sequence). Written as DNA, the CDR3 is TGTGCCAGTAGTGGACAGGCGGGGCAGCCCCAGCATTTT. This encodes CASSGQAGQPQHF.

The V call is TRBV6-5, the J call TRBJ1-2, with a tentative D call TRBD1 (5 bases). Trimming removed 3 bases at V and 5 bases at J, with 16 bases between. Germline V gives CDR1 MNHEY, CDR2 SVGAGI. The CDR3 spans 15 residues. In DNA form, the CDR3 reads TGTGCCAGCAGTTATTCCCCCTTGGGGGGATATGGCTACACCTTC. Translation: CASSYSPLGGYGYTF.

The V gene is TRBV29-1, the J gene TRBJ1-1; D perhaps matches TRBD1 (5 bases). Trimming removed 4 bases from V and 5 bases from J, with 11 bases in between. The CDR3 runs 12 residues. CDR1 is SQVTM, CDR2 ANQGSEA, per germline. Here the CDR3 DNA reads TGCAGCGTTGCCAGGGAGGGGACTGAAGCTTTCTTT. Translated, it gives CSVAREGTEAFF. The whole variable domain, filled in from reference TRBV29-1 and TRBJ1-1, reads SAVISQKPSRDICQRGTSLTIQCQVDSQVTMMFWYRQQPGQSLTLIATANQGSEATYESGFVIDKFPISRPNLTFSTLTVSNMSPEDSSIYLCSVAREGTEAFFGQGTRLTVV.

The chain links TRBV6-5 to TRBJ1-1; D call uncertain. The CDR3 loop spans 11 amino acids. V lost 4 bases, J lost 8 bases, and 8 bases lay in between. Germline V CDR1 and CDR2: MNHEY, SVGAGI. The CDR3 is CASSSRLEAFF. The DNA for the CDR3 is TGTGCCAGCAGTTCAAGATTAGAAGCTTTCTTT.

CDR3 DNA sequence: TGTGCCAGCAGCCCCGCTCCCGGGACAGGGCTCTATGGCTACACCTTC. It specifies CASSPAPGTGLYGYTF. The rearrangement links TRBV11-2 to TRBJ1-2; TRBD1 agrees at 9 bases. V dropped 5 bases and J dropped 4; count of bases not matched to a gene: 11. There are 16 residues in the CDR3. CDR1 and CDR2 from the germline V gene are SGHAT and FQNNGV. Full variable domain (rest looked up from reference TRBV11-2 and TRBJ1-2): EAGVAQSPRYKIIEKRQSVAFWCNPISGHATLYWYQQILGQGPKLLIQFQNNGVVDDSQLPKDRFSAERLKGVDSTLKIQPAKLEDSAVYLCASSPAPGTGLYGYTFGSGTRLTVV.

This clone was seen a few times. The DNA for the CDR3 is TGTGCCAGCAGTCCCTCTCTGGGGGCTAATGAAAAACTGTTTTTT. Protein sequence: CASSPSLGANEKLFF. This chain uses TRBV6-1 with TRBJ1-4; possibly TRBD1 for D (5 bases). The CDR3 consists of 15 residues. Trimming cost V 5 bases and J 3 bases, with 13 bases left between them. The germline V gene has CDR1 MNHNS and CDR2 SASEGT.

This clone has just one count. The chain has TRBV7-2 and TRBJ1-2, with D unclear. V was pared by 8 bases and J by 5 bases, with 18 bases between. This CDR3 has 14 residues. Germline CDR1 and CDR2: SGHTA and FQGNSA. This CDR3 is CASSGRTGGYGYTF. DNA of the CDR3: TGTGCCAGCTCCGGGAGGACGGGAGGGTATGGCTACACCTTC. Full variable domain (missing parts from reference TRBV7-2 and TRBJ1-2): GAGVSQSPSNKVTEKGKDVELRCDPISGHTALYWYRQSLGQGLEFLIYFQGNSAPDKSGLPSDRFSAERTGGSVSTLTIQRTQQEDSAVYLCASSGRTGGYGYTFGSGTRLTVV.

The chain uses TRBV7-9 and TRBJ1-6; possible D gene TRBD1, 5 bases. The CDR3 is 12 residues long. V was clipped by 1 base and J by 10 bases, with 5 bases between them. The germline V gene encodes CDR1 SEHNR and CDR2 FQNEAQ (reference sequence). This CDR3 is CASSLEGSPLHF. Written as DNA, the CDR3 is TGTGCCAGCAGCTTAGAGGGGTCACCCCTCCACTTT.